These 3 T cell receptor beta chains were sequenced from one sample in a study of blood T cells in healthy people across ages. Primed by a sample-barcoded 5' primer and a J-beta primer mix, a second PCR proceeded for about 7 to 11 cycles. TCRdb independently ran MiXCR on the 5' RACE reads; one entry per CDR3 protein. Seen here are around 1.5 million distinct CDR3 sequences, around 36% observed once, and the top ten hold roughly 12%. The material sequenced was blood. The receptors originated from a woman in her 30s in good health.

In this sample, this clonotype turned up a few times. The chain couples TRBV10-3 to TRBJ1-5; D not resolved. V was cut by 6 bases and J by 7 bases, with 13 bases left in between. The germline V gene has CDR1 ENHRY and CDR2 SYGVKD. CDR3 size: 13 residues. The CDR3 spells CAIRDDGVQPQHF. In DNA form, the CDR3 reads TGTGCCATCAGGGATGACGGTGTCCAGCCCCAGCATTTT.

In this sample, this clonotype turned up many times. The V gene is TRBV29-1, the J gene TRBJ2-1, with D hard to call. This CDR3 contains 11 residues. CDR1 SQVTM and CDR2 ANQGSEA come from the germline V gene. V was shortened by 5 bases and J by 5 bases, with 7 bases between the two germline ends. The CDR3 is CSVRPHNEQFF. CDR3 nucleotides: TGCAGCGTTCGTCCTCACAATGAGCAGTTCTTC.

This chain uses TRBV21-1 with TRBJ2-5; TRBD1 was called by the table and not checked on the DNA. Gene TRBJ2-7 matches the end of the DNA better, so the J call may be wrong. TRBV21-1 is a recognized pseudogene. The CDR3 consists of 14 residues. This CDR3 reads CASSTRRARYEQYF. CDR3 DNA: TGTGCCAGCAGCACCAGACGGGCGAGGTACGAGCAGTACTTC.